The rows below give T cell receptor beta chains drawn from one sample of a study of memory CD4+ T cells and cytomegalovirus serostatus. Measured with immunoSEQ multiplex PCR; TCRdb has only the in-frame clones, and not every one. The sample holds over 75,000 clones, over 70% seen once. Sequencing was performed on memory CD4+ T cells from blood. The origin of the receptors is an adult in good health and CMV-seropositive. Both conserved end residues are part of each CDR3. Fields, in order: D gene, V gene, J gene, clone size, CDR3 DNA, CDR3 protein. D genes are given only for firm matches. Clone size is not always given. Where it is, it says once, few, many or a class for expanded clones.

>TRBD2|TRBV15|TRBJ2-3|.
TGTGCCACCAGCAGAACTAGCGGGAGGGCAAGCACAGATACGCAGTATTTT
CATSRTSGRASTDTQYF
>.|TRBV9|TRBJ2-3|few
TGTGCCAGCAGCTCGGCCTCACCAGATACGCAGTATTTT
CASSSASPDTQYF
>TRBD2|TRBV6-6|TRBJ2-1|.
TGTGCCAGCACTATTACTAGCGGGGGGACCTACAATGAGCAGTTCTTC
CASTITSGGTYNEQFF
>.|TRBV28|TRBJ1-2|.
TGTGCCAGCAGTTTCGCCCACTATGGCTACACCTTC
CASSFAHYGYTF
>.|TRBV20-1|TRBJ1-2|.
TGCAGTGCTAGGCAGGGACCTCGAATCACCTTC
CSARQGPRITF
>TRBD1|TRBV28|TRBJ2-7|.
TGTGCCAGCAGTTCCGTAGGGACAGGGGCCCTCTACGAGCAGTACTTC
CASSSVGTGALYEQYF
>.|TRBV28|TRBJ2-4|.
TGTGCCAGCAGTTTGGTCGGGGTAAACATTCAGTACTTC
CASSLVGVNIQYF
>TRBD1|TRBV7-9|TRBJ1-1|.
TGTGCCAGCAGCTTAGGGGCAGGGGGAGTGAACACTGAAGCTTTCTTT
CASSLGAGGVNTEAFF
>.|TRBV19|TRBJ1-5|.
TGTGCCAGTAGTATCGTCGTGGGGGCAGCCCAGCCCCAGCATTTT
CASSIVVGAAQPQHF
>TRBD1|TRBV6-6|TRBJ1-1|.
TGTGCCAGCAGTTACGAGGGGGCGGGAACTGAAGCTTTCTTT
CASSYEGAGTEAFF
>TRBD1|TRBV6-1|TRBJ2-1|.
TGTGCCAGCAGTGAAGGGCATGGGACAGGGTACAATGAGCAGTTCTTC
CASSEGHGTGYNEQFF
>.|TRBV6-5|TRBJ1-5|.
TGTGCCAGCAGTCCCTCCCCCCAGATCAATCAGCCCCAGCATTTT
CASSPSPQINQPQHF
>.|TRBV10-3|TRBJ1-5|.
TGTGCCATCAGTGACGGGGTCGGACAGCCCCAGCATTTT
CAISDGVGQPQHF
>.|TRBV19|TRBJ1-5|.
TGTGCCAGTAGTATGGGCCGGGGGGGACCCAATCAGCCCCAGCATTTT
CASSMGRGGPNQPQHF
>TRBD2|TRBV5-1|TRBJ2-5|.
TGCGCCAGCAGCTTGAGGGCTAGCGGGAGCCCCCTCCAAGAGACCCAGTACTTC
CASSLRASGSPLQETQYF
>TRBD1|TRBV5-1|TRBJ1-5|.
TGCGCCAGCAGCTCCGGGACAGGAGGTCAGCCCCAGCATTTT
CASSSGTGGQPQHF
>.|TRBV7-2|TRBJ2-3|.
TGTGCCAGCAGCGGCGGGACAGTTTATACCACGCAGTATTTT
CASSGGTVYTTQYF
>TRBD2|TRBV7-3|TRBJ2-2|.
TGTGCCAGCAGATCCGGGGGGGTCGGGGAGCTGTTTTTT
CASRSGGVGELFF
>TRBD1|TRBV7-9|TRBJ1-2|.
TGTGCCAGCAGCCGGGACAGTCTTAACTATGGCTACACCTTC
CASSRDSLNYGYTF
>.|TRBV18|TRBJ2-5|.
TGTGCCAGCTCGCCAGGAGCGGAAGAGACCCAGTACTTC
CASSPGAEETQYF
>.|TRBV9|TRBJ1-1|.
TGTGCCAGCAGCGTTGGTAATTCGGACACTGAAGCTTTCTTT
CASSVGNSDTEAFF
>.|TRBV2|TRBJ2-5|once
TGTGCCAGCAGTGATAGGGGGGTAGAGACCCAGTACTTC
CASSDRGVETQYF
>.|TRBV7-8|TRBJ1-2|.
TGTGCCAGCAGCTTAGGGACAATTAACTATGGCTACACCTTC
CASSLGTINYGYTF
>.|TRBV7-9|TRBJ2-7|.
TGTGCCAGCAGGGGTATGTATCGGCAGGATGCCTACGAGCAGTACTTC
CASRGMYRQDAYEQYF
>TRBD1|TRBV18|TRBJ1-2|.
TGTGCCAGCTCACCACAAGGGGGCCAAACCTCTGGCTACACCTTC
CASSPQGGQTSGYTF
>.|TRBV5-1|TRBJ2-5|once
TGCGCCAGCAGCTTGGCAGGGGAGTACCAAGAGACCCAGTACTTC
CASSLAGEYQETQYF
>TRBD2|TRBV5-1|TRBJ2-2|.
TGCGCCAGCAGCTCGGGACTAGCGGGCGCAGCGAACACCGGGGAGCTGTTTTTT
CASSSGLAGAANTGELFF
>TRBD1|TRBV28|TRBJ2-1|.
TGTGCCAGCAGTGGAGCACAGGGGAATCTCGAGCAGTTCTTC
CASSGAQGNLEQFF
>.|TRBV7-9|TRBJ2-7|.
TGTGCCAGCAGCTTAGAAACCGTATATGAGCAGTACTTC
CASSLETVYEQYF
>.|TRBV9|TRBJ2-7|once
TGTGCCAGCAGCGTAGGAGCTACCAGCTACGAGCAGTACTTC
CASSVGATSYEQYF
>.|TRBV28|TRBJ1-1|.
TGTGCCAGCAGTTTACCGGCAGGGCTCGTAGCTTTCTTT
CASSLPAGLVAFF
>TRBD2|TRBV19|TRBJ2-2|.
TGTGCCAGTAGTATAGGTAAAGCGGGAGGACTAAACACCGGGGAGCTGTTTTTT
CASSIGKAGGLNTGELFF
>TRBD2|TRBV7-2|TRBJ2-3|.
TGTGCCAGCAGCTTAGTCGCGGGAGGGCCGTCCACAGATACGCAGTATTTT
CASSLVAGGPSTDTQYF
>TRBD1|TRBV2|TRBJ1-4|.
TGTGCCAGCAGTAATACAGGGGAGGCAAAACTGTTTTTT
CASSNTGEAKLFF
>.|TRBV7-9|TRBJ2-5|once
TGTGCCAGCAGCCCCCTAGGGGAACAAGAGACCCAGTACTTC
CASSPLGEQETQYF
>.|TRBV5-1|TRBJ1-2|once
TGCGCCAGCAGCTTGGTAGGGGACTATGGCTACACCTTC
CASSLVGDYGYTF
>TRBD1|TRBV5-4|TRBJ2-7|.
TGTGCCAGCAGCTCAGGGGGAGATTCCTACGAGCAGTACTTC
CASSSGGDSYEQYF
>.|TRBV28|TRBJ1-2|.
TGTGCCAGTAAACAAAGTCCCAGGGATAGCTATGGCTACACCTTC
CASKQSPRDSYGYTF
>.|TRBV6-6|TRBJ1-3|.
TGTGCCAGCAGGGCGACAGGAACCGTCTCTGGAAACACCATATATTTT
CASRATGTVSGNTIYF
>TRBD1|TRBV11-2|TRBJ2-7|.
TGTGCCAGCAGCGTAACCGGGACAGGGGACTACGAGCAGTACTTC
CASSVTGTGDYEQYF
>.|TRBV7-9|TRBJ1-5|.
TGTGCCAGCAGCCAAGATCAGGAAAGTACCCAGCATTTT
CASSQDQESTQHF
>.|TRBV2|TRBJ2-1|.
TGTGCCAGCAGTGCCGACAGGCTCTATGAGCAGTTCTTC
CASSADRLYEQFF
>.|TRBV28|TRBJ1-5|.
TGTGCCAGCAGCCCAGGATCCTATAGCAATCAGCCCCAGCATTTT
CASSPGSYSNQPQHF
>TRBD1|TRBV5-1|TRBJ1-2|.
TGCGCCAGCAGCCCGGGACAGGAGCGAGATGCTGGCTACACCTTC
CASSPGQERDAGYTF
>.|TRBV27|TRBJ2-2|.
TGTGCCAGCAGTCCCCTGAACACCGGGGAGCTGTTTTTT
CASSPLNTGELFF
>.|TRBV28|TRBJ2-7|few
TGTGCCAGCACCACCCCCCGTGTCTCCTACGAGCAGTACTTC
CASTTPRVSYEQYF
>TRBD1|TRBV9|TRBJ2-3|.
TGTGCCAGCAGCGAGACTTCCCAGGGGGACACAGATACGCAGTATTTT
CASSETSQGDTDTQYF
>TRBD2|TRBV11-3|TRBJ2-1|.
TGTGCCAGCAGCTTAGGGGACCCTTGGGGCGGGAGGGCCAACAATGAGCAGTTCTTC
CASSLGDPWGGRANNEQFF
>TRBD1|TRBV28|TRBJ1-2|.
TGTGCCAGCAGTTCGGGACAGAACTATGGCTACACCTTC
CASSSGQNYGYTF
>TRBD1|TRBV5-4|TRBJ2-7|.
TGTGCCAGCAGCTTGATCGGGACAGGGAGGTACGAGCAGTACTTC
CASSLIGTGRYEQYF
>.|TRBV29-1|TRBJ2-7|.
TGCAGCGTTGCAGCTCAAGGGAGAACCTACGAGCAGTACTTC
CSVAAQGRTYEQYF
>.|TRBV7-8|TRBJ2-5|.
TGTGCCAGCAGCCAGCGAGTCGAGGGGGGAGAGACCCAGTACTTC
CASSQRVEGGETQYF
>.|TRBV7-2|TRBJ2-5|.
TGTGCCAGCAGCTCCACAGTAGAGACCCAGTACTTC
CASSSTVETQYF